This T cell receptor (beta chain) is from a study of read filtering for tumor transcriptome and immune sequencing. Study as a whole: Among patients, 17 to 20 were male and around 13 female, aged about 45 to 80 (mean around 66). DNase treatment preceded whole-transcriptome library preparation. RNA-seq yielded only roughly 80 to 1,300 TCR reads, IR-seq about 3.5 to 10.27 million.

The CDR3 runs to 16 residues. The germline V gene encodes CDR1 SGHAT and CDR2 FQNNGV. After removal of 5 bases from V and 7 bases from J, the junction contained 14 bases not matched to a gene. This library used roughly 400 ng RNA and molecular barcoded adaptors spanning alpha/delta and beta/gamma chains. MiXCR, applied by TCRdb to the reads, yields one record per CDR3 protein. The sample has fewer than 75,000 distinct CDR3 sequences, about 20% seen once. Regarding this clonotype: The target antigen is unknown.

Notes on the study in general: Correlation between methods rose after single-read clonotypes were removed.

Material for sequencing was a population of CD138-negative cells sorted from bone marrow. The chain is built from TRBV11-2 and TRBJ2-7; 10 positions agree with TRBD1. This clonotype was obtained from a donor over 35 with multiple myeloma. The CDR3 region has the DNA TGTGCCAGCAGCCCGATCGACAGGGGGCCCCAGTGGGAGCAGTACTTC. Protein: CASSPIDRGPQWEQYF.